The source of this TCR beta chain is a study of cytomegalovirus exposure and HLA in healthy donors. Study-wide results and limits: Earlier results showed most TCR beta V segments being productive about 90% or about 30% of the time.

PCR was performed using 60 Vbeta and 13 Jbeta primers. The authors' processing: A later analysis counted around 74 million unique TCR beta chains, some 12 million shared. Clones were sequenced by immunoSEQ multiplex PCR, and TCRdb holds only the in-frame ones, with some missing. The DNA gave D and trimming, while V, J and clone size come from that table. This sample has 150,000 to 200,000 clones, with roughly 80% found just once. As for this clone: Its antigen is undetermined.

The trim removed 6 bases at V and 5 bases at J, leaving 4 bases unmatched. The CDR3 length is 14 residues. Germline V gene sequence: CDR1 MNHNS, CDR2 SASEGT. The gene calls are TRBV6-1 and TRBJ1-5, with 10 bases that match TRBD1. This receptor was taken from a man between 35 and 55 years old in good health and CMV-seropositive. Sequencing was done on a sample of PBMCs. The CDR3 region has the DNA TGTGCCAGCAGCCTGACAGGGGGCTATCAGCCCCAGCATTTT. It specifies CASSLTGGYQPQHF.